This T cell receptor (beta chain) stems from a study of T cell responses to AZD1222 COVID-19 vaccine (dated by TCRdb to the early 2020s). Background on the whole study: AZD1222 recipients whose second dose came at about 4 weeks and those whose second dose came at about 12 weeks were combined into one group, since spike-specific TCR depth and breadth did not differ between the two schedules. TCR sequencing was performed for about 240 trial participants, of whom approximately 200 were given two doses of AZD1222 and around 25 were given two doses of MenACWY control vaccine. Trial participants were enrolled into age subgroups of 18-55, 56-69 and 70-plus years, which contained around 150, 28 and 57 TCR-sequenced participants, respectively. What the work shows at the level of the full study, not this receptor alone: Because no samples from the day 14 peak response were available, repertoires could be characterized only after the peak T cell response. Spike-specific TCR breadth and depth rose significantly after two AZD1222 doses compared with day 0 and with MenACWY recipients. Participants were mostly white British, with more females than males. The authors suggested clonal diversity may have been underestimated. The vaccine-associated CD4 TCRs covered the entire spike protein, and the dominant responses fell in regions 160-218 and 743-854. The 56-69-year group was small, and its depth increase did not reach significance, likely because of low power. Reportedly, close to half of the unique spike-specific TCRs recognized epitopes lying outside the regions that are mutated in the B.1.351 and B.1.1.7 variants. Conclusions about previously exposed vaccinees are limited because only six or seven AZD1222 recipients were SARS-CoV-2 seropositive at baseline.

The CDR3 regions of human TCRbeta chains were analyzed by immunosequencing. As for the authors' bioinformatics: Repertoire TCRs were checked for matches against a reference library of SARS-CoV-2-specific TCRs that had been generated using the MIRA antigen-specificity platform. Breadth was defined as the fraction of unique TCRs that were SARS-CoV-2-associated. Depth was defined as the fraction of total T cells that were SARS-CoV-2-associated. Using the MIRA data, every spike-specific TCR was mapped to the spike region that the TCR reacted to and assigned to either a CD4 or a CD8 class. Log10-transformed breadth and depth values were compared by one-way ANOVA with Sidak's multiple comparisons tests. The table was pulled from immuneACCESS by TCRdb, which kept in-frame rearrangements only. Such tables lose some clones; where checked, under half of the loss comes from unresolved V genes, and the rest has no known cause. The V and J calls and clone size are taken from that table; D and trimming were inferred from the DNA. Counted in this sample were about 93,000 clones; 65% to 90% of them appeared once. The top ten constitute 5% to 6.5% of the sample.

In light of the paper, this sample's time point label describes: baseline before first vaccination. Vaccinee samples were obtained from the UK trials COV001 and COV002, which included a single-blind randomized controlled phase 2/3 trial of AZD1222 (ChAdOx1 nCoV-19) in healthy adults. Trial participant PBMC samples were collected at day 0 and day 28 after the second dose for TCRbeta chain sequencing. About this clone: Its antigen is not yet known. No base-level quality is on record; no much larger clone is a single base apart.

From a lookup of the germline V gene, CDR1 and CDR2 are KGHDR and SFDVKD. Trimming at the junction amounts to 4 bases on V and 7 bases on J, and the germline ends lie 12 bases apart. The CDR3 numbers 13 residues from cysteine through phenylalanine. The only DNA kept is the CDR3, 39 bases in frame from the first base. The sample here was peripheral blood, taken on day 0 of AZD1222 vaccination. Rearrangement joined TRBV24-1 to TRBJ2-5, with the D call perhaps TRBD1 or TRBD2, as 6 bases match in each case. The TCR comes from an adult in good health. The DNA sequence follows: TGTGCCACCAGTGAGCGTGAGGGGGGGACCCAGTACTTC. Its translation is CATSEREGGTQYF.